The rows below give T cell receptor beta chains drawn from one sample of a study of cytomegalovirus exposure and HLA in healthy donors. The data were produced by immunoSEQ multiplex PCR, yet TCRdb's version contains in-frame clones alone and is incomplete. This table holds some 160,000 clones, about 72% found once. The sequencing sample was made of PBMCs. The receptors stem from a male donor in good health and CMV-seronegative. Each CDR3 is given with its conserved first and last residue. A D gene is named only where the DNA matches it firmly. Clone sizes are given selectively: once, few, many, or a class where the clone is expanded.

TRBV7-2,.,TRBJ1-1,few,TGTGCCAGCAGCGCCGGGACAACCACTGAAGCTTTCTTT,CASSAGTTTEAFF
TRBV5-6,TRBD1,TRBJ2-7,.,TGTGCCAGCAGCTTGGGGACAGGGTTATACGAGCAGTACTTC,CASSLGTGLYEQYF
TRBV6-1,.,TRBJ1-2,.,TGTGCCAGCAGTGAATCCGACAGCCAGGGGAGCTACACCTTC,CASSESDSQGSYTF
TRBV7-6,.,TRBJ1-3,.,TGTGCCAGCAGCTTAGCTGCGGTGGGCAGGGCAATCGGAAACACCATATATTTT,CASSLAAVGRAIGNTIYF
TRBV11-2,TRBD1,TRBJ1-2,.,TGTGCCAGCAGCTGGGGGACAGCGAACTATGGCTACACCTTC,CASSWGTANYGYTF
TRBV5-4,.,TRBJ1-4,.,TGTGCCAGCAGCTTGGGACGGGCTAATGAAAAACTGTTTTTT,CASSLGRANEKLFF
TRBV5-1,TRBD2,TRBJ2-2,.,TGCGCCAGCAGCTTGGCCATTACGGCTAGCGGGGGGTCTAACACCGGGGAGCTGTTTTTT,CASSLAITASGGSNTGELFF
TRBV5-1,TRBD2,TRBJ2-3,.,TGCGCCAGCAGCTTGAAATCCGGGCGGGAGCTAGGGGATACGCAGTATTTT,CASSLKSGRELGDTQYF
TRBV21-1,.,TRBJ1-5,.,TGTGCCAGCAGCAAAGTCGGACCGGGGGACGGAGTCAATCAGCCCCAGCATTTT,CASSKVGPGDGVNQPQHF
TRBV2,TRBD1,TRBJ1-1,once,TGTGCCAGTGCCGGGACAGCCAACACTGAAGCTTTCTTT,CASAGTANTEAFF
TRBV6-1,.,TRBJ2-7,.,TGTGCCAGCACCGGTGAGCGGTTCTCCTACGAGCAGTACTTC,CASTGERFSYEQYF
TRBV28,.,TRBJ1-2,.,TGTGCCAGCAGTCTAGGCCTTAGCTACACCTTC,CASSLGLSYTF
TRBV28,TRBD1,TRBJ1-2,.,TGTGCCAGCAGTCCACAGGGGGCCGATGGCTACACCTTC,CASSPQGADGYTF
TRBV18,TRBD1,TRBJ2-7,.,TGTGCCAGCTCACCACCCGGGACAGGGTACTACGAGCAGTACTTC,CASSPPGTGYYEQYF
TRBV28,TRBD1,TRBJ2-5,.,TGTGCCAGCAGTGGACAGGGGTGGGAGACCCAGTACTTC,CASSGQGWETQYF
TRBV2,TRBD2,TRBJ2-5,.,TGTGCCAGCAGCCCTTTGAGCGGGAAAGAGACCCAGTACTTC,CASSPLSGKETQYF
TRBV7-2,TRBD1,TRBJ2-7,.,TGTGCCAGCAGCTTAGGAGGGGGCGGCGAGCAGTACTTC,CASSLGGGGEQYF
TRBV7-3,.,TRBJ2-7,.,TGTGCCAGCAGCCGCCCCGGGGGCGAGCAGTACTTC,CASSRPGGEQYF
TRBV7-6,TRBD2,TRBJ2-1,.,TGTGCCAGCGGCGGGGGGGCCGTTCTTGAGCAGTTCTTC,CASGGGAVLEQFF
TRBV29-1,TRBD1,TRBJ1-1,.,TGCAGCGTTGAATATACAGGGGCCATAAGGAGGGACACTGAAGCTTTCTTT,CSVEYTGAIRRDTEAFF
TRBV5-1,.,TRBJ1-1,.,TGCGCCAGCAGTAAGGATGGGGCAGTCACTGAAGCTTTCTTT,CASSKDGAVTEAFF
TRBV29-1,TRBD2,TRBJ2-5,.,TGCAGCGTTGGATCCAGCGGGAGGGTACAAGAGACCCAGTACTTC,CSVGSSGRVQETQYF
TRBV10-3,TRBD1,TRBJ2-5,.,TGTGCCATCAGTGACAAGACAGGGGTAATGGAGACCCAGTACTTC,CAISDKTGVMETQYF
TRBV4-3,TRBD1,TRBJ2-3,.,TGCGCCAGCAGCCGGGGATCAGGGGGACCTAGCACAGATACGCAGTATTTT,CASSRGSGGPSTDTQYF
TRBV5-1,.,TRBJ2-7,once,TGCGCCAGCAGCCCCGGGGGGCCCAGCTCCTACGAGCAGTACTTC,CASSPGGPSSYEQYF
TRBV7-9,TRBD1,TRBJ1-1,once,TGTGCCAGCATCCGGGACAGGGGGGGCACTGAAGCTTTCTTT,CASIRDRGGTEAFF
TRBV2,TRBD2,TRBJ2-1,few,TGTGCCAGCAGTGTCGGTTCAGGGAGGGGCGGTGAGCAGTTCTTC,CASSVGSGRGGEQFF
TRBV5-5,.,TRBJ1-5,.,TGTGCCAGCAGCTTGGTGGATACAGTCAATCAGCCCCAGCATTTT,CASSLVDTVNQPQHF
TRBV6-1,.,TRBJ1-5,.,TGTGCCAGCGCCTGGACAGTCGATAGCAATCAGCCCCAGCATTTT,CASAWTVDSNQPQHF
TRBV19,TRBD1,TRBJ2-2,.,TGTGCCACTCGACCGCAGGGGGTAGGGACCGGGGAGCTGTTTTTT,CATRPQGVGTGELFF
TRBV28,TRBD1,TRBJ1-1,.,TGTGCCAGCAAGAGGGGGCCCACTGAAGCTTTCTTT,CASKRGPTEAFF
TRBV27,TRBD2,TRBJ2-5,.,TGTGCCAGCAGTCGCCGGTTGGGGGGGGAGACCCAGTACTTC,CASSRRLGGETQYF
TRBV7-2,TRBD1,TRBJ1-1,once,TGTGCCAGCAGCTTAGCGCAGGGGGGCACTGAAGCTTTCTTT,CASSLAQGGTEAFF
TRBV30,.,TRBJ2-2,.,.,CAWSRDFRGTGELFF
TRBV30,.,TRBJ2-7,.,TGTGCCTGGAGCTCCTTTTACGAGCAGTACTTC,CAWSSFYEQYF
TRBV5-1,TRBD2,TRBJ2-1,.,TGCGCCAGCAGCTCGGAACTAGCGGGAGGCCACAATGAGCAGTTCTTC,CASSSELAGGHNEQFF
TRBV29-1,.,TRBJ2-5,.,TGCAGCGTCGAGCAAGAGACCCAGTACTTC,CSVEQETQYF
TRBV5-4,TRBD1,TRBJ1-1,.,TGTGCCAGCAGCATGATCGACAGGGGAGTTGGGTGGTCAGCTTTCTTT,CASSMIDRGVGWSAFF
TRBV27,.,TRBJ1-2,many,TGTGCCAGCAGCCTACAGGGCGGAAACTATGGCTACACCTTC,CASSLQGGNYGYTF
TRBV10-2,.,TRBJ2-3,.,TGCGCCAGCAGTGATAATAGACTCCGGGCAGATACGCAGTATTTT,CASSDNRLRADTQYF
TRBV4-3,TRBD1,TRBJ2-7,once,TGCGCCAGCAGCCCAGGGGACAGGAGCTCCTACGAGCAGTACTTC,CASSPGDRSSYEQYF
TRBV7-9,TRBD2,TRBJ2-1,.,TGTGCCAGCAGCCCTAGCGGGAGGGCCCGGAATGAGCAGTTCTTC,CASSPSGRARNEQFF